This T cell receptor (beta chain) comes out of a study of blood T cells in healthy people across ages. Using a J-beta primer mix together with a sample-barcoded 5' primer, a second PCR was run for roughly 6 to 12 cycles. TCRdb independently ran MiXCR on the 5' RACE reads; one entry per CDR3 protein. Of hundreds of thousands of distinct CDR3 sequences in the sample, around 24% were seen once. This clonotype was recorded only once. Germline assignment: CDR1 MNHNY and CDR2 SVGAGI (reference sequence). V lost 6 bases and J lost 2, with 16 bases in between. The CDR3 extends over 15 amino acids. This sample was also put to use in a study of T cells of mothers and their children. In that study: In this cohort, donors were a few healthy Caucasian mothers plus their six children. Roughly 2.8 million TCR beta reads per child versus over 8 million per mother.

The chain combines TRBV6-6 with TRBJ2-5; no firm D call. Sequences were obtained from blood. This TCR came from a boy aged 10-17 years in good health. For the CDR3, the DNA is TGTGCCAGCAGGGCTCCCCGGGTTGGGCAAGAGACCCAGTACTTC. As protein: CASRAPRVGQETQYF.